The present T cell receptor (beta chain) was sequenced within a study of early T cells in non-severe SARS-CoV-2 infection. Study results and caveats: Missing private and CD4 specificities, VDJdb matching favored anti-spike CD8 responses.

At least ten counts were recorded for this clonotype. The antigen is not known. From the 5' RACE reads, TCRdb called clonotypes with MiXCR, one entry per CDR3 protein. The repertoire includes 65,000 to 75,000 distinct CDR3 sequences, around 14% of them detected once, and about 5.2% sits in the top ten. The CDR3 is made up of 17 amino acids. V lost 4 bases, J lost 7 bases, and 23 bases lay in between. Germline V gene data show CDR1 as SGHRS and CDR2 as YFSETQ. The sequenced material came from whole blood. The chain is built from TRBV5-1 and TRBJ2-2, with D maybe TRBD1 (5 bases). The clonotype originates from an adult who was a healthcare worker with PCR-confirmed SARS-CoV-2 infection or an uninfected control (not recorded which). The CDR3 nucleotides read TGCGCCAGCAGCCCGGCCGTGGGCAGGGTGACGCTCGGGGAGCTGTTTTTT. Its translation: CASSPAVGRVTLGELFF.